These 12 T cell receptor beta chains were all obtained from the same sample, sequenced in a study of robustness of blood B and T cell sequencing. mRNA, not genomic DNA, served as the source for TCR beta repertoires. cDNA was made with a 5' template-switch oligo adding a universal priming site. A 12-nucleotide random UMI in the template-switch oligo labeled every cDNA molecule. TCRdb re-called the PCR reads through MiXCR, storing one row per CDR3 protein. The sample holds about 4,000 distinct CDR3 sequences, 50% seen once. The sequencing input was peripheral blood. Receptors originate from a human donor in good health.

The chain links TRBV24-1 to TRBJ1-1; TRBD1 matches 10 bases. The J segment lost 3 bases and the V segment lost 9 bases, leaving 6 bases of the junction unmatched. Germline loops: CDR1 KGHDR, CDR2 SFDVKD. The CDR3 contains 14 residues. Written as DNA, the CDR3 is TGTGCCACCGGGAGGACAGGGGGGGACACTGAAGCTTTCTTT. This codes for CATGRTGGDTEAFF.

This chain uses TRBV7-3 with TRBJ1-3, with TRBD1 matching over 7 bases. Germline CDR1 SGHTA, CDR2 FQGTGA. The CDR3 is made up of 17 amino acids. The V gene end was trimmed by 1 base and the J gene end by 0 bases; junction bases not matched to a gene: 6. In nucleotides, the CDR3 is TGTGCCAGCAGCTTAAGAGAGCCAGGGGGCTCTGGAAACACCATATATTTT. This sequence encodes CASSLREPGGSGNTIYF.

CDR3 region: CASSVGQNNQPQHF. The CDR3 coding sequence is TGTGCCAGCAGCGTGGGGCAAAACAATCAGCCCCAGCATTTT. This chain connects TRBV9 to TRBJ1-5; a possible D gene is TRBD1 (5 bases). Per the germline V gene, CDR1 is SGDLS and CDR2 is YYNGEE. The CDR3 has 14 residues. V lost 2 bases to trimming and J lost 3 bases, with 9 bases between them.

J is TRBJ2-2 and V is TRBV5-4; 9 bases line up with TRBD2. The germline V gene encodes CDR1 SGHNT and CDR2 YYREEE (reference sequence). The CDR3 covers 16 residues. Trimming removed 2 bases from V and 3 bases from J; junction bases left unmatched: 5. The CDR3 DNA follows: TGTGCCAGCAGCTTAGTAGCGGGGGCCTACACCGGGGAGCTGTTTTTT. It codes for CASSLVAGAYTGELFF. The complete variable domain, with remaining parts taken from reference TRBV5-4 and TRBJ2-2, reads ETGVTQSPTHLIKTRGQQVTLRCSSQSGHNTVSWYQQALGQGPQFIFQYYREEENGRGNFPPRFSGLQFPNYSSELNVNALELDDSALYLCASSLVAGAYTGELFFGEGSRLTVL.

This clonotype was recorded a few times. The chain carries TRBV10-3 and TRBJ1-2, with a weak D call TRBD1 (5 bases). V shed 2 bases and J shed 3 bases, with 7 bases lying between them. The CDR3 is 13 amino acids. From germline, CDR1 is ENHRY and CDR2 SYGVKD. DNA of the CDR3: TGTGCCATCAGTGAGGGGGCTGACTATGGCTACACCTTC. Translated: CAISEGADYGYTF.

The genes are TRBV10-3 and TRBJ1-1; D gene unclear. Germline loops: CDR1 ENHRY, CDR2 SYGVKD. This CDR3 is built from 13 residues. Deletions cut 7 bases from V and 3 bases from J, with 12 bases between. This CDR3 reads CAINFDTHTEAFF. CDR3 nucleotides: TGTGCCATCAACTTCGACACCCACACTGAAGCTTTCTTT.

This clonotype was detected only a few times. The J gene is TRBJ1-1, the V gene TRBV15; TRBD1 aligns across 7 bases. Germline assignment: CDR1 LNHNV and CDR2 YYDKDF (reference sequence). V lost 5 bases, J lost 1 base, and 4 bases stayed unmatched. The CDR3 runs to 14 residues. The CDR3 coding sequence is TGTGCCACCAGCGGGAGACAGGGGAACACTGAAGCTTTCTTT. Translating it yields CATSGRQGNTEAFF.

This CDR3 reads CATSRQLNQPQHF. The CDR3 coding sequence is TGTGCCACCAGCAGACAGCTCAATCAGCCCCAGCATTTT. The genes are TRBV15 and TRBJ1-5; D is undetermined. Per germline, CDR1 LNHNV and CDR2 YYDKDF (reference sequence). Deletions cut 2 bases from V and 3 bases from J, with 5 bases between. The CDR3 is 13 amino acids.

The rearrangement links TRBV10-3 to TRBJ1-2, with D possibly being TRBD1 (5 bases). This CDR3 region has 12 residues. Germline V CDR1 and CDR2: ENHRY, SYGVKD. With 3 bases removed from V and 3 bases from J, the gap between germline ends came to 5 bases. The CDR3 region is CAISEGDYGYTF. The CDR3 nucleotides are TGTGCCATCAGTGAAGGGGACTATGGCTACACCTTC.

The rearrangement links TRBV11-3 to TRBJ1-2; weak D call: TRBD1 (6 bases). V lost 4 bases to trimming and J lost 4 bases, with 13 bases between them. CDR1 is SGHNT and CDR2 is YENEEA in the germline V gene. The CDR3 spans 14 residues. The CDR3 coding sequence is TGTGCCAGCAGCTCCGGACAGAACTTCTATGGCTACACCTTC. This translates into CASSSGQNFYGYTF.

In its sample, this clonotype was seen a few times. This rearrangement joins TRBV6-5 to TRBJ2-1, with 11 bases that match TRBD1. Germline V gene sequence: CDR1 MNHEY, CDR2 SVGAGI. The junction had 8 bases not matched to a gene; V was cut back by 4 bases and J by 6 bases. The CDR3 extends over 16 amino acids. The CDR3 nucleotides are TGTGCCAGCAGTTTAGCTACCGGGACAGGGGGCAATGAGCAGTTCTTC. This codes for CASSLATGTGGNEQFF.

The J gene is TRBJ2-3, the V gene TRBV27, with D uncertain. This CDR3 has 16 residues. Germline V gene lookup returns CDR1 MNHEY and CDR2 SMNVEV (reference sequence). Trimming pared 4 bases from V and 2 bases from J, leaving 16 bases between. Written as DNA, the CDR3 is TGTGCCAGCAGTTCCCTCAGCCTAGAGTCCACAGATACGCAGTATTTT. Translation gives CASSSLSLESTDTQYF.